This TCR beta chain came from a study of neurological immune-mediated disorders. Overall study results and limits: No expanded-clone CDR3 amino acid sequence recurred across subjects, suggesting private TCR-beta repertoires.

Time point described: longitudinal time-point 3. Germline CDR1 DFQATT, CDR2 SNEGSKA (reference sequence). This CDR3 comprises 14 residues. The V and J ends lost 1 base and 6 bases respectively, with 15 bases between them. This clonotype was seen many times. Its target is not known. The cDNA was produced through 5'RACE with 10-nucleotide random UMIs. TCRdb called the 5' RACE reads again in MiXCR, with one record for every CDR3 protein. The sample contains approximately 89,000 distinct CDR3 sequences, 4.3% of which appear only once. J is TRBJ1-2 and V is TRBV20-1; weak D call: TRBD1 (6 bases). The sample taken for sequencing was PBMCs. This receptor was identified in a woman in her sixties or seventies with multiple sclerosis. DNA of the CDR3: TGCAGTGCTAGAGCATCAACAGGGTTTGATGGCTACACCTTC. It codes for CSARASTGFDGYTF.